This TCR beta chain was profiled in a study of T cells in Graves' hyperthyroidism and ophthalmopathy (dated by TCRdb to 2018 to 2020). About the full investigation: Peripheral blood was sampled at the time of initial diagnosis, prior to any treatment. Once sampling was done, hyperthyroidism patients were given methimazole at a starting dose of 30 mg daily, whereas ophthalmopathy patients were given high-dose intravenous methylprednisolone. The roughly 99 discovery patients were divided at random into training and test sets in a 7:3 ratio. Whether ophthalmopathy could be predicted prospectively was tested in an independent validation cohort made up of some 20 hyperthyroidism patients plus 17 patients who later progressed to ophthalmopathy. To identify distinguishing TCR V-J signatures, a discovery cohort of about 100 patients was used, comprising 43 with Graves' ophthalmopathy and around 60 with stable Graves' hyperthyroidism. In several Graves' hyperthyroidism patients, the study also compared T-cell repertoires from thyroid tissue with T-cell repertoires from blood. TCR Vbeta CDR3 sequencing of 120 to 150 peripheral blood samples (43 ophthalmopathy, roughly 72 hyperthyroidism and some 17 progressor patients) is reported in the paper.

V loses 5 bases at its end and J loses 0 bases; junction bases beyond the gene matches: 4. CDR1 and CDR2 are drawn from the germline V gene (reference sequence): DFQATT, SNEGSKA. From the cysteine up to the phenylalanine, the CDR3 has a length of 14 residues. Just CDR3 DNA is preserved here, 42 bases in frame from base 1. The TCR beta CDR3 regions were amplified from RNA transcripts. The TCR CDR3 was subjected to a first round of RT-PCR using the HTBI primer set and the Qiagen OneStep RT-PCR kit. The libraries were constructed in a second round of multiplex PCR and then size-selected and purified. Sequencing of the libraries was done on an Illumina HiSeq2000 using paired-end 100 bp reads. For the original study's pipeline: SOAPnuke was used to process the raw data, with reads discarded if the reads contained adapters or uncalled bases, had a mean Phred below 15, or lacked an exact constant-primer or identifier match. High-quality paired reads were merged with COPE v1.2.5, and unique nucleotide sequences were defined as clonotypes. Clonotypes were aligned to IMGT TRBV, TRBD and TRBJ reference segments using MiTCR v1.1. The analysis was restricted to V-J combinations with a frequency above 0.0001, which together covered 99.2% of the repertoires. A TCS score was defined as the ratio between F50 (clonal expansion) and ExV (chaos), using BLOSUM62-based TCRdist between CDR3 peptides within each V-J. Welch's t-statistics and random forest reduced fewer than 550 V-J features to roughly 13, which were used in a naive Bayes classifier (R e1071). The raw public data were reprocessed by TCRdb itself: fastp quality trimming at Q25, MiXCR clonotype calling, in-frame beta chains only. Rows merge per CDR3 protein into single entries with the most common DNA and genes. It is TCRdb's table, rather than the study itself, that gives the V and J calls and clone size. The sample table shows some 700,000 distinct CDR3 sequences, and roughly 17% are seen once. Around 16% of the sample goes to the ten largest clones.

The research as a whole found: Sample size was not statistically predetermined, and investigators were not blinded to group allocation. A 13 V-J signature model separated ophthalmopathy from stable hyperthyroidism, with nearly 90% sensitivity and roughly 84% specificity in cross-validation and 80%/75% in testing. In validation, progression to ophthalmopathy was predicted by the model with about 70% sensitivity and roughly 76% specificity, a median of around 6.5 months before onset. Most expanded thyroid clonotypes (frequency above 0.001) were also detected in blood, suggesting blood repertoires may reflect thyroid immune responses.

Graves' hyperthyroidism was defined as stable when no progression to ophthalmopathy occurred over 18 months of follow-up. Hyperthyroidism patients were aged 18 to 65 years and newly diagnosed, with disease duration of less than 2 months. Exclusion was applied to patients with uncontrolled infections, other autoimmune diseases, pregnancy or lactation. Diagnoses were based on clinical symptoms, serum thyroxine and TRAb, thyroid ultrasound and orbital computed tomography. PBMCs were isolated from about 9.1 ml of fresh peripheral blood by Ficoll-Paque density gradient centrifugation. Total RNA was extracted using Trizol reagent, and RNA quality was assessed on an Agilent 2100 Bioanalyzer. This clonotype has just a few counts. This clone's antigen is unknown. One base away there is no much larger clone; base qualities are not given.

Source material: blood. The chain couples TRBV20-1 to TRBJ2-7; 10 junctional bases match TRBD2. This TCR came from a man in his fifties or sixties with Graves' hyperthyroidism. This receptor carries the CDR3 CSAGTSGVSYEQYF. The sequence in DNA is TGCAGTGCTGGAACTAGCGGGGTCTCCTACGAGCAGTACTTC.